This T cell receptor (beta chain) originates from a study of OX40 agonist ivuxolimab in advanced cancers. Whole-study context: Ivuxolimab, an antibody acting as an agonist of OX40 (CD134), was used to treat patients.

As to this clone: Its antigen is not identified.

Study-level findings and limits: The investigators did not determine what antigen specificity the expanded peripheral T cells had.

Here immunoSEQ multiplex PCR was the method, and the copy in TCRdb shows in-frame clones only, minus some. The sample shows tens of thousands of clones, over 80% of them seen only once. The source material was CD4+ or CD8+ T cells sorted from blood, sampled in a trial of the OX40 agonist ivuxolimab. The TCR sequence derives from an adult with an advanced solid tumor such as melanoma, head and neck, liver or kidney cancer.

The CDR3 here is CASSAWEGAREQYF. CDR3 sequence (DNA): TGTGCCAGCAGCGCGTGGGAGGGGGCGAGGGAGCAGTACTTC. The V gene is TRBV7-8, the J gene TRBJ2-7; D tentatively fits TRBD1 or TRBD2 (7 bases each). The CDR3 extends over 14 amino acids. Trimming stripped 5 bases from V and 7 bases from J, with 18 bases between. CDR1 SGHVS and CDR2 FQNEAQ come from the germline V gene.